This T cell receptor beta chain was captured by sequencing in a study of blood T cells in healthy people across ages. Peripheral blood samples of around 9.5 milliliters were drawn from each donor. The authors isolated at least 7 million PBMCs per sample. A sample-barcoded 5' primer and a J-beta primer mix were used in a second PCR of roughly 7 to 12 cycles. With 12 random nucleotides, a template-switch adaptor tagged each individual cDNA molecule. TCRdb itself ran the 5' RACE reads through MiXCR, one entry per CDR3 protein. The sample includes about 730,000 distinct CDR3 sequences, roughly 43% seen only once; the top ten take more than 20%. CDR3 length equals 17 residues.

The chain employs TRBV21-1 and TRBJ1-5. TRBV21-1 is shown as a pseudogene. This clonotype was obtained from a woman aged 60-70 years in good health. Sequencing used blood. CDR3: CASSEWVGRSSNQPQHF. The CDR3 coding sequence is TGTGCCAGCAGCGAATGGGTGGGCAGGTCGAGCAATCAGCCCCAGCATTTT.